Presented here are 10 T cell receptor beta chains from one specimen sequenced in a study of shared clonotypes between healthy human individuals. Generated by immunoSEQ multiplex PCR, the TCRdb table keeps only in-frame clones and is missing some. This sample has about 820,000 clones; more than 85% occur once, and the top ten carry 20% to 30%. The naive CD8 subset, CD45RO-negative cells positively selected for CCR7, excluded terminally differentiated effector memory CD45RA+ cells. The sample taken for sequencing was naive CD8+ T cells sorted from blood. These receptors all come from a man aged 30 to 45 in good health.

The chain uses TRBV27 and TRBJ1-1; a weak D match, TRBD1 (6 bases). V shed 7 bases and J shed 3 bases, with 9 bases lying between them. In germline, CDR1 is MNHEY, CDR2 SMNVEV (reference sequence). The CDR3 sequence is 12 residues long. CDR3: CASKRGYTEAFF. As DNA, the CDR3 is TGTGCCAGCAAAAGGGGGTACACTGAAGCTTTCTTT.

V and J are TRBV10-3 and TRBJ1-1; 8 bases map to TRBD1. V lost 0 bases to trimming and J lost 1 base; unmatched junction nucleotides: 4. Looked up from germline, CDR1 is ENHRY and CDR2 is SYGVKD. CDR3 size: 16 residues. CDR3 protein: CAISESRTGRNTEAFF. CDR3 DNA: TGTGCCATCAGTGAGTCGCGGACAGGGAGGAACACTGAAGCTTTCTTT.

The chain links TRBV7-6 to TRBJ2-5; D might be TRBD2 (6 bases). This CDR3 has 14 residues. The germline V and J ends were trimmed by 3 bases and 5 bases, with 13 bases remaining between them. Germline V gene data show CDR1 as SGHVS and CDR2 as FNYEAQ. CDR3 residues: CASSLTGARETQYF. Here the CDR3 DNA reads TGTGCCAGCAGCTTGACGGGAGCGCGTGAGACCCAGTACTTC.

J is TRBJ2-7 and V is TRBV2; 9 nucleotides align to TRBD1. Trimming at V came to 4 bases and at J to 4 bases, leaving 2 bases not matched to a gene. Germline V lookup: CDR1 SNHLY, CDR2 FYNNEI. The CDR3 covers 13 residues. CDR3 sequence: CASSVGQGYEQYF. CDR3 nucleotide sequence: TGTGCCAGCAGTGTGGGACAGGGATACGAGCAGTACTTC.

The chain combines TRBV7-9 with TRBJ2-7; 8 bases are a match to TRBD1. There are 16 residues in the CDR3. Germline V gene lookup returns CDR1 SEHNR and CDR2 FQNEAQ (reference sequence). V dropped 5 bases and J dropped 4; count of bases not matched to a gene: 13. This CDR3 is CASSHNRQGQGYEQYF. For the CDR3, the DNA is TGTGCCAGCAGCCACAACAGACAGGGGCAGGGATACGAGCAGTACTTC. The complete variable domain, with remaining parts taken from reference TRBV7-9 and TRBJ2-7, reads DTGVSQNPRHKITKRGQNVTFRCDPISEHNRLYWYRQTLGQGPEFLTYFQNEAQLEKSRLLSDRFSAERPKGSFSTLEIQRTEQGDSAMYLCASSHNRQGQGYEQYFGPGTRLTVT.

V is TRBV7-2 and J is TRBJ2-2; possible D gene TRBD1, 5 bases. Trimming took off 1 base at V and 2 bases at J, with 8 bases between the two ends. In germline, CDR1 is SGHTA, CDR2 FQGNSA. The CDR3 contains 15 residues. CDR3: CASSLGGVNTGELFF. The CDR3 DNA reads TGTGCCAGCAGCTTAGGGGGCGTAAACACCGGGGAGCTGTTTTTT.

This chain uses TRBV7-9 with TRBJ1-1, with TRBD1 identical over 8 bases. The germline CDR1 and CDR2 sequences are SEHNR and FQNEAQ (reference sequence). V was pared by 7 bases and J by 0 bases, with 13 bases of the junction left unmatched. CDR3 size: 17 residues. CDR3 protein: CASIGRGRGLLNTEAFF. CDR3 nucleotide sequence: TGTGCCAGCATAGGACGGGGCAGGGGGCTCCTGAACACTGAAGCTTTCTTT.

The rearrangement links TRBV30 to TRBJ2-3; 16 bases fit TRBD2. The junction had 3 bases not matched to a gene; V was cut back by 0 bases and J by 6 bases. Germline assignment: CDR1 GTSNPN and CDR2 SVGIG (reference sequence). The CDR3 runs to 16 residues. The CDR3 protein is CAWSVMGLAGGDTQYF. As DNA, the CDR3 is TGTGCCTGGAGTGTAATGGGACTAGCGGGAGGGGATACGCAGTATTTT.

The chain recombines TRBV7-3 with TRBJ2-5; D is possibly TRBD2 (6 bases). The CDR3 loop spans 16 amino acids. The V end lost 2 bases, the J end lost 2 bases, and 15 bases lay between the germline ends. CDR1 is SGHTA, CDR2 FQGTGA, per germline. The CDR3 bases are TGTGCCAGCAGCTTAGGTGTGGCCGGGAGTCAAGAGACCCAGTACTTC. Residues: CASSLGVAGSQETQYF.

The chain combines TRBV28 with TRBJ2-3; TRBD1 agrees at 7 bases. The germline V gene has CDR1 MDHEN and CDR2 SYDVKM. This CDR3 has 14 residues. With V trimmed by 4 bases and J by 3 bases, 4 bases remained unmatched. CDR3 region: CASSSPQGTDTQYF. CDR3 DNA sequence: TGTGCCAGCAGTTCCCCACAGGGGACAGATACGCAGTATTTT.